Following are 12 T cell receptor beta chains from one sample sequenced in a study of shared clonotypes between healthy human individuals. Naivety among CD8 cells was defined by CD45RO negativity and positive CCR7 selection, thereby excluding terminally differentiated effector memory CD45RA+ cells. Data came from immunoSEQ multiplex PCR; TCRdb stores just in-frame clones and leaves some out. The sample lists under 2,000,000 clones, about 94% occurring once. The specimen sequenced was naive CD8+ T cells sorted from blood. The source is a man younger than 35 in good health.

The V gene is TRBV30, the J gene TRBJ1-1; D gene ambiguous. From germline, CDR1 is GTSNPN and CDR2 SVGIG (reference sequence). The CDR3 loop spans 14 amino acids. V was trimmed by 3 bases and J by 5 bases, leaving 16 bases between them. The CDR3 spells CAWSIPGVGTEAFF. The CDR3 nucleotides are TGTGCCTGGAGCATACCAGGTGTTGGAACTGAAGCTTTCTTT.

The chain recombines TRBV6-6 with TRBJ2-2; 8 positions match TRBD1. The CDR3 covers 14 residues. Germline CDR1 is MNHNY and CDR2 is SVGAGI (reference sequence). Germline trimming cut 7 bases from V and 7 bases from J; bases unmatched to any gene: 8. The CDR3 DNA reads as TGTGCCAGCATCCTACAGGGGGATGGCGGGGAGCTGTTTTTT. Its protein product is CASILQGDGGELFF.

The J gene is TRBJ2-1, the V gene TRBV13; 9 bases are shared with TRBD1. CDR3 length equals 15 residues. Germline-derived CDR1 and CDR2 are PRHDT and FYEKMQ (reference sequence). V was clipped by 4 bases and J by 2 bases; unmatched bases: 3. The CDR3 DNA sequence: TGTGCCAGCAGCTGGGGACAGGGTGCCTACAATGAGCAGTTCTTC. Translating gives CASSWGQGAYNEQFF.

This rearrangement joins TRBV11-2 to TRBJ2-7; 9 bases line up with TRBD1. J lost 2 bases, V lost 4 bases, and 9 bases had no gene match. CDR1 is SGHAT, CDR2 FQNNGV, per germline. This CDR3 comprises 16 residues. CDR3 bases: TGTGCCAGCAGCTGGGGGGGACAGGGCATCCCCTACGAGCAGTACTTC. This encodes CASSWGGQGIPYEQYF. The entire variable domain, with the rest obtained from reference TRBV11-2 and TRBJ2-7, is as follows: EAGVAQSPRYKIIEKRQSVAFWCNPISGHATLYWYQQILGQGPKLLIQFQNNGVVDDSQLPKDRFSAERLKGVDSTLKIQPAKLEDSAVYLCASSWGGQGIPYEQYFGPGTRLTVT.

This clone was detected a few times. The gene calls are TRBV12-5 and TRBJ1-2; D is possibly TRBD1 (5 bases). The V end was cut by 4 bases, the J end by 2 bases, with 14 bases between. In germline, CDR1 is LGHNT, CDR2 FRNRAP. The CDR3 is made up of 15 amino acids. CDR3 bases: TGTGCTAGTGGTTCTCGGGACGGATCAAACTATGGCTACACCTTC. The encoded protein is CASGSRDGSNYGYTF.

The rearrangement joins TRBV6-1 to TRBJ2-3; 8 bases fit TRBD1. J lost 0 bases, V lost 11 bases, and 7 bases had no gene match. The CDR3 spans 14 residues. Germline V gene sequence: CDR1 MNHNS, CDR2 SASEGT. The CDR3 DNA sequence: TGTGCCGCCAGGACAGGGCAGAGCACAGATACGCAGTATTTT. Protein: CAARTGQSTDTQYF.

Here the CDR3 reads CASSPSGSYNEQFF. As DNA, the CDR3 is TGTGCCAGCAGCCCCTCAGGGTCCTACAATGAGCAGTTCTTC. The gene calls are TRBV11-3 and TRBJ2-1, with a possible D match to TRBD1 (5 bases). Germline V lookup: CDR1 SGHNT, CDR2 YENEEA. V lost 5 bases and J lost 1, with 9 bases in between. There are 14 residues in the CDR3.

The chain joins TRBV9 to TRBJ1-1, with D hard to call. Germline values: CDR1 SGDLS, CDR2 YYNGEE. Trimming stripped 4 bases from V and 1 base from J, with 14 bases between. This CDR3 has 15 amino acids. In nucleotides, the CDR3 is TGTGCCAGCAGCCCCCAACCGGGAGGGAACACTGAAGCTTTCTTT. Its protein product is CASSPQPGGNTEAFF.

This chain joins TRBV19 and TRBJ2-3; 7 bases map to TRBD2. The CDR3 totals 18 residues. Looked up from germline, CDR1 is LNHDA and CDR2 is SQIVND (reference sequence). The V segment lost 0 bases and the J segment 3 bases; nucleotides outside the gene matches: 12. This CDR3 reads CASSIEGLDRVGTDTQYF. The CDR3 nucleotides read TGTGCCAGTAGTATAGAAGGACTAGATCGTGTCGGGACAGATACGCAGTATTTT.

The chain joins TRBV11-3 to TRBJ2-2; unclear D gene. Per the germline V gene, CDR1 is SGHNT and CDR2 is YENEEA. The length of the CDR3 is 12 residues. V was trimmed by 5 bases and J by 6 bases, leaving 7 bases between them. The CDR3 DNA is TGTGCCAGCAGCCAGGAGTCCGGGGAGCTGTTTTTT. Protein product: CASSQESGELFF.

The CDR3 reads CASSPGHNEQFF. In nucleotides, the CDR3 is TGTGCCAGCAGTCCCGGGCACAATGAGCAGTTCTTC. The V gene is TRBV27, the J gene TRBJ2-1; D remains ambiguous. The V gene's germline CDR1 is MNHEY and CDR2 SMNVEV (reference sequence). V was pared by 5 bases and J by 5 bases, with 7 bases between. The CDR3 has 12 residues.

The chain combines TRBV7-3 with TRBJ2-2, with 7 bases lining up with TRBD2. V shed 5 bases, J shed 0 bases, and the junction held 3 bases outside the gene matches. Looked up from germline, CDR1 is SGHTA and CDR2 is FQGTGA. This CDR3 is built from 15 residues. The CDR3 loop reads CASSTGLTNTGELFF. CDR3 coding DNA: TGTGCCAGCAGCACGGGACTAACGAACACCGGGGAGCTGTTTTTT. The full variable domain, with the rest looked up from reference TRBV7-3 and TRBJ2-2, is GAGVSQTPSNKVTEKGKYVELRCDPISGHTALYWYRQSLGQGPEFLIYFQGTGAADDSGLPNDRFFAVRPEGSVSTLKIQRTERGDSAVYLCASSTGLTNTGELFFGEGSRLTVL.